A single sample is the source of the 6 T cell receptor beta chains below, sequenced in a study of blood T cell repertoires in COVID-19. Using immunoSEQ multiplex PCR, the repertoire was profiled, and TCRdb retains in-frame clones only, with some absent. The sample contains about 280,000 clones, roughly 87% of which appear only once. Sequencing used peripheral blood. The receptors shown here come from a young man with active or convalescent COVID-19.

The chain links TRBV19 to TRBJ1-1, with D uncertain. CDR1 and CDR2 from the germline V gene are LNHDA and SQIVND (reference sequence). This CDR3 spans 12 amino acids. Trimming removed 6 bases from V and 2 bases from J, with 7 bases in between. CDR3 in amino acids: CASRAGNTEAFF. CDR3 nucleotide sequence: TGTGCCAGTAGGGCAGGCAACACTGAAGCTTTCTTT.

The chain joins TRBV7-9 to TRBJ2-2; 8 bases are a match to TRBD1. CDR1 and CDR2 (germline): SEHNR, FQNEAQ (reference sequence). The junction had 5 bases not matched to a gene; V was cut back by 7 bases and J by 1 base. CDR3 length: 15 residues. For the CDR3, the DNA is TGTGCCAGCACCCACACAGGGGGGAACACCGGGGAGCTGTTTTTT. Translated, it gives CASTHTGGNTGELFF.

The chain uses TRBV9 and TRBJ1-4, with 7 nucleotides matching TRBD1. V was clipped by 4 bases and J by 8 bases; unmatched bases: 11. The CDR3 is 15 amino acids. Germline-derived CDR1 and CDR2 are SGDLS and YYNGEE. Written as DNA, the CDR3 is TGTGCCAGCAGCAAGACAGGGCTGGGGGTGGAAAAACTGTTTTTT. It translates to CASSKTGLGVEKLFF.

This chain joins TRBV9 and TRBJ1-6; no firm D call. Trimming pared 3 bases from V and 6 bases from J, leaving 10 bases between. This CDR3 region has 14 residues. Per the germline V gene, CDR1 is SGDLS and CDR2 is YYNGEE. The CDR3 DNA follows: TGTGCCAGCAGCGCTGCCGCAGTTAATTCACCCCTCCACTTT. This translates into CASSAAAVNSPLHF. Together with reference TRBV9 and TRBJ1-6, the CDR3 gives the full variable domain: DSGVTQTPKHLITATGQRVTLRCSPRSGDLSVYWYQQSLDQGLQFLIQYYNGEERAKGNILERFSAQQFPDLHSELNLSSLELGDSALYFCASSAAAVNSPLHFGNGTRLTVT.

The chain uses TRBV13 and TRBJ1-3; D remains unclear. Germline loops: CDR1 PRHDT, CDR2 FYEKMQ (reference sequence). The ends were cut back, 5 bases at V and 8 bases at J, with 10 bases in the middle. This CDR3 is built from 12 residues. CDR3 amino acids: CASSREEDTIYF. As DNA, the CDR3 is TGTGCCAGCAGCCGGGAGGAGGACACCATATATTTT.

The chain links TRBV23-1 to TRBJ2-3; possible D gene TRBD2, 5 bases. TRBV23-1 is an ORF; its function is uncertain. The V end lost 4 bases, the J end lost 2 bases, and 16 bases lay between the germline ends. This CDR3 contains 16 residues. CDR3 sequence (DNA): TGCGCCAGCAGTCCCGGGGATAGGGCTTACACAGATACGCAGTATTTT. Its protein product is CASSPGDRAYTDTQYF.